These 20 T cell receptor beta chains originate from one sample sequenced in a study of beta chain features in type 1 diabetes. Study-level results: Moderate yet significant TCRB CDR3 shortening was seen in Type 1 diabetes patients in all four CD4+ subsets.

Their antigens remain unidentified. Since all of the isolated RNA was reverse transcribed, expressed TCRB transcripts were what got sequenced. Measured with immunoSEQ multiplex PCR; TCRdb has only the in-frame clones, and not every one. The table lists some 350,000 clones, approximately 15% of them singletons. Sequenced sample: naive CD4+ T cells from blood. The receptors stem from a woman aged 18-35 years with type 1 diabetes.

There are a few counts of this clone. The chain recombines TRBV5-1 with TRBJ2-1; tentative D call: TRBD2 (5 bases). The V end was cut by 1 base, the J end by 8 bases, with 13 bases between. Germline V gene sequence: CDR1 SGHRS, CDR2 YFSETQ. This CDR3 is 14 amino acids long. The CDR3 is CASSLLLGGDEQFF. CDR3 DNA: TGCGCCAGCAGCTTGCTACTAGGTGGCGATGAGCAGTTCTTC.

This clone was picked up a small number of times. The V call is TRBV7-3, the J call TRBJ2-5; 8 nucleotides line up with TRBD1. Germline V gene sequence: CDR1 SGHTA, CDR2 FQGTGA. This CDR3 has 13 residues. V lost 5 bases, J lost 4 bases, and 3 bases stayed unmatched. In DNA, the CDR3 is TGTGCCAGCAGCGAACAGGGGGTAGAGACCCAGTACTTC. Protein sequence: CASSEQGVETQYF.

The chain has TRBV6-5 and TRBJ2-7, with D tentatively TRBD1 (6 bases). The germline V and J ends were trimmed by 2 bases and 1 base, with 12 bases remaining between them. Germline CDR1 reads MNHEY; CDR2 reads SVGAGI. This CDR3 has 15 residues. The DNA of the CDR3 is TGTGCCAGCAGTTACCAATTTGGACAGTCCTACGAGCAGTACTTC. Translating it yields CASSYQFGQSYEQYF.

This chain connects TRBV2 to TRBJ1-1; possible D gene TRBD1, 5 bases. Trimming removed 6 bases at V and 5 bases at J, with 19 bases between. The CDR3 consists of 15 residues. Germline V gene data show CDR1 as SNHLY and CDR2 as FYNNEI. CDR3 amino acids: CASRIHFQGLTEAFF. In nucleotides, the CDR3 is TGTGCCAGCAGGATCCATTTTCAGGGATTGACTGAAGCTTTCTTT.

This clone has only a few counts. The rearrangement joins TRBV2 to TRBJ1-5; the match to TRBD1 covers 9 bases. CDR1 SNHLY and CDR2 FYNNEI come from the germline V gene. Trimming removed 7 bases from V and 6 bases from J; junction bases left unmatched: 4. CDR3 length equals 13 residues. This CDR3 is CASTPQGAQPQHF. CDR3 in DNA: TGTGCCAGCACTCCACAGGGGGCTCAGCCCCAGCATTTT.

This clone was observed a handful of times. J is TRBJ1-5 and V is TRBV18; no definite D call. V was pared by 4 bases and J by 3 bases, with 13 bases between. Germline V CDR1 and CDR2: KGHSH, LQKENI. The CDR3 is 15 residues long. The CDR3 is CASSLTVYDNQPQHF. The DNA of the CDR3 is TGTGCCAGCTCACTCACAGTTTACGACAATCAGCCCCAGCATTTT.

V and J are TRBV11-2 and TRBJ2-3, with a weak D call TRBD2 (6 bases). Germline CDR1 reads SGHAT; CDR2 reads FQNNGV. V lost 8 bases to trimming and J lost 2 bases, with 14 bases between them. There are 14 residues in the CDR3. The CDR3 bases are TGTGCCAGCGGGCCGGGACTCTACACAGATACGCAGTATTTT. This encodes CASGPGLYTDTQYF.

The chain links TRBV4-1 to TRBJ1-5; D is perhaps TRBD1 (6 bases). CDR1 is MGHRA and CDR2 is YSYEKL in the germline V gene. CDR3 length: 16 residues. The V gene lost 0 bases and the J gene lost 0 bases, with 9 bases spanning the gap. The CDR3: CASSQEGGNSNQPQHF. CDR3 nucleotides: TGCGCCAGCAGCCAAGAAGGGGGAAATAGCAATCAGCCCCAGCATTTT.

The chain employs TRBV6-1 and TRBJ2-7; 8 bases align to TRBD1. V shed 6 bases and J 0 bases; nucleotides not matched to a gene: 4. CDR3 length: 14 amino acids. Germline values: CDR1 MNHNS, CDR2 SASEGT. Written as DNA, the CDR3 is TGTGCCAGCAGAGGACAGGGTAACTCCTACGAGCAGTACGTC. Its translation: CASRGQGNSYEQYV.

The chain combines TRBV30 with TRBJ1-4; no clear D gene. Germline loops: CDR1 GTSNPN, CDR2 SVGIG (reference sequence). The CDR3 loop spans 11 amino acids. V was shortened by 2 bases and J by 6 bases, with 4 bases between the two germline ends. This chain's CDR3 is CAWSHYEKLFF. In DNA, the CDR3 is TGTGCCTGGAGTCACTATGAAAAACTGTTTTTT.

The chain recombines TRBV5-1 with TRBJ1-1, with D perhaps TRBD1 (6 bases). Trimming cost V 4 bases and J 1 base, with 11 bases left between them. The CDR3 is made up of 14 amino acids. CDR1 and CDR2 (germline): SGHRS, YFSETQ. The CDR3 spells CASSRGQRNTEAFF. The DNA for the CDR3 is TGCGCCAGCAGCCGAGGACAGAGGAACACTGAAGCTTTCTTT.

This chain connects TRBV30 to TRBJ1-2, with TRBD1 identical over 8 bases. The CDR3 consists of 14 residues. In germline, CDR1 is GTSNPN, CDR2 SVGIG (reference sequence). The V gene end was trimmed by 2 bases and the J gene end by 4 bases; junction bases not matched to a gene: 6. CDR3 DNA: TGTGCCTGGAGTTACCCAGGGGGCGCCTATGGCTACACCTTC. Translating gives CAWSYPGGAYGYTF.

V gene TRBV12-5 combines with J gene TRBJ2-5; no firm D call. The CDR3 is 11 amino acids. Germline loops: CDR1 LGHNT, CDR2 FRNRAP. V lost 3 bases, J lost 8 bases, and 7 bases lay in between. The DNA for the CDR3 is TGTGCTAGTGGTTTCGGTAGAACCCAGTACTTC. As protein: CASGFGRTQYF.

This clone was seen repeatedly, ten times or more. The chain employs TRBV29-1 and TRBJ2-1, with no clear D. This CDR3 has 12 amino acids. V lost 4 bases to trimming and J lost 6 bases, with 10 bases between them. The V gene's germline CDR1 is SQVTM and CDR2 ANQGSEA. Here the CDR3 DNA reads TGCAGCGTTGTCTCTCTAGTCAATGAGCAGTTCTTC. Protein sequence: CSVVSLVNEQFF.

This chain joins TRBV28 and TRBJ2-7; 11 positions agree with TRBD2. The CDR3 runs 14 residues. The V gene end was trimmed by 7 bases and the J gene end by 5 bases; junction bases not matched to a gene: 7. CDR1 is MDHEN and CDR2 is SYDVKM in the germline V gene. CDR3 sequence reads: CASKRLAGWDEQYF. CDR3 DNA sequence: TGTGCCAGCAAACGACTAGCGGGATGGGACGAGCAGTACTTC.

The table lists this clone with a few counts. The chain has TRBV5-1 and TRBJ2-5, with TRBD2 matching over 7 bases. The CDR3 is 13 amino acids. Germline CDR1 reads SGHRS; CDR2 reads YFSETQ. Germline trimming cut 4 bases from V and 5 bases from J; bases unmatched to any gene: 5. In nucleotides, the CDR3 is TGCGCCAGCAGCGGACTAGAGGGGGAGACCCAGTACTTC. Amino acid sequence: CASSGLEGETQYF.

This clone came up a few times. The genes are TRBV28 and TRBJ1-2; TRBD1 agrees at 9 bases. The CDR3 has 14 residues. The V gene's germline CDR1 is MDHEN and CDR2 SYDVKM. J lost 7 bases, V lost 1 base, and 4 bases had no gene match. The CDR3 here is CASSLSPTGGGYTF. The DNA of the CDR3 is TGTGCCAGCAGTTTATCTCCGACAGGGGGTGGCTACACCTTC.

The chain combines TRBV27 with TRBJ2-4; D is possibly TRBD2 (5 bases). Germline V gives CDR1 MNHEY, CDR2 SMNVEV (reference sequence). The CDR3 totals 16 residues. V was shortened by 0 bases and J by 7 bases, with 16 bases between the two germline ends. The CDR3 DNA reads as TGTGCCAGCAGTTTATCGCTCCCGGGCCCGGGGAACATTCAGTACTTC. Translating gives CASSLSLPGPGNIQYF.

The chain uses TRBV5-4 and TRBJ2-1; TRBD2 is a possible D gene (9 bases). The germline gives CDR1 SGHNT, CDR2 YYREEE (reference sequence). The CDR3 runs 16 residues. Trimming stripped 4 bases from V and 2 bases from J, with 16 bases between. The CDR3 nucleotides are TGTGCCAGCAGCCCAGGGGGCGGGAGGGCCTACAATGAGCAGTTCTTC. Its translation: CASSPGGGRAYNEQFF.

In its sample, this clone was seen a few times. V is TRBV30 and J is TRBJ2-2, with D unresolved. The CDR3 runs to 12 residues. The V gene lost 7 bases and the J gene lost 5 bases, with 11 bases spanning the gap. Germline-derived CDR1 and CDR2 are GTSNPN and SVGIG (reference sequence). CDR3 loop: CASARFTGELFF. CDR3 DNA: TGTGCCTCGGCGAGGTTTACCGGGGAGCTGTTTTTT.